A single sample is the source of the 22 T cell receptor beta chains below, sequenced in a study of breast tumors, draining lymph nodes, adjacent tissues. TCRdb re-called the multiplex PCR reads through MiXCR, storing one row per CDR3 protein. The sample contains 11,000 or so distinct CDR3 sequences, approximately 50% of which appear only once. The material sequenced was breast tumor tissue. Receptors were obtained from a female donor with breast cancer. Some clones in this sample may be carry-over from other donors' samples.

This clonotype is deemed medium-sized. The V and J genes are TRBV5-1 and TRBJ2-1; 8 nucleotides match TRBD1. This CDR3 spans 17 amino acids. CDR1 and CDR2 from the germline V gene are SGHRS and YFSETQ. Trimming cost V 0 bases and J 5 bases; bases outside gene matches: 10. CDR3 in amino acids: CASSLAGTGGFNNEQFF. Written as DNA, the CDR3 is TGCGCCAGCAGCTTGGCCGGTACAGGGGGTTTCAACAATGAGCAGTTCTTC.

The chain carries TRBV12-3 or TRBV12-4 and TRBJ2-1; TRBD2 agrees at 9 bases. The V segment lost 4 bases and the J segment 12 bases; nucleotides outside the gene matches: 13. The CDR3 extends over 15 amino acids. The CDR3 DNA is TGTGCCAGCAGTTCAAGACTAGCGGCCACAGATACGCAGTTCTTC. Protein sequence: CASSSRLAATDTQFF.

Judged by abundance, this clonotype is medium-sized. The rearrangement links TRBV14 to TRBJ2-1; possibly TRBD1 for D (6 bases). This CDR3 is 15 amino acids long. Per germline, CDR1 SGHDN and CDR2 FVKESK. The germline V and J ends were trimmed by 4 bases and 4 bases, with 14 bases remaining between them. CDR3 sequence: CASSPGTLTYNEQFF. DNA of the CDR3: TGTGCCAGCAGCCCTGGGACACTGACTTACAATGAGCAGTTCTTC.

At least ten counts were recorded for this clonotype. This rearrangement joins TRBV12-3 or TRBV12-4 to TRBJ1-2, with 7 bases aligning to TRBD1. Unmatched junction bases numbered 11, after V lost 0 bases and J lost 7 bases. The CDR3 runs to 16 residues. Here the CDR3 DNA reads TGTGCCAGCAGTTTAGCGGTGGGGGGGGAGGGGGCTGGCTACACCTTC. Its protein is CASSLAVGGEGAGYTF.

By sample fraction, this clonotype is medium-sized (0.01 to 0.1%). This chain uses TRBV6-4 with TRBJ1-2; D possibly corresponds to TRBD1 (6 bases). The V gene's germline CDR1 is MRHNA and CDR2 SNTAGT. This CDR3 region has 11 residues. V lost 5 bases, J lost 6 bases, and 7 bases lay in between. CDR3 coding DNA: TGTGCCAGCAGTTACAGGGATGGCTACACCTTC. It encodes CASSYRDGYTF.

The V and J genes are TRBV20-1 and TRBJ1-5; D gene uncertain. The CDR3 length is 13 residues. In germline, CDR1 is DFQATT, CDR2 SNEGSKA (reference sequence). V dropped 2 bases and J dropped 5 bases, with 10 bases sitting between them. The CDR3 region has the DNA TGCAGTGCTAGAACAGAGAGGGATCAGCCCCAGCATTTT. It encodes CSARTERDQPQHF.

This clonotype was seen ten or more times. The gene calls are TRBV12-3 or TRBV12-4 and TRBJ1-1, with D unclear. Trimming removed 2 bases from V and 0 bases from J, with 1 base in between. This CDR3 is 12 amino acids long. As DNA, the CDR3 is TGTGCCAGCAGTTTAATGAACACTGAAGCTTTCTTT. This encodes CASSLMNTEAFF.

This clonotype came up many times. At one end the junction does not follow the germline gene, possibly because of a read error. Here the CDR3 reads CSAPRQNIQSF. The CDR3, as DNA: TGCAGTGCCCCTCGACAAAACATTCAGTCCTTC. This chain connects TRBV20-1 to TRBJ2-4; D is unclear. This CDR3 is 11 amino acids long. In germline, CDR1 is DFQATT, CDR2 SNEGSKA (reference sequence).

This sequence joins TRBV28 and TRBJ2-7; TRBD1 aligns across 8 bases. Losses at the gene ends were 5 bases for V and 4 bases for J; bases not matched to a gene: 7. CDR1 is MDHEN and CDR2 is SYDVKM in the germline V gene. The length of the CDR3 is 14 residues. CDR3 nucleotides: TGTGCCAGCAGTGCCCCAGGGGGCAGGTACGAGCAGTACTTC. This sequence encodes CASSAPGGRYEQYF.

This clonotype was counted a few times. The chain has TRBV5-1 and TRBJ2-1; D unresolved. V was pared by 0 bases and J by 5 bases, with 6 bases between. The CDR3 contains 13 residues. Germline-derived CDR1 and CDR2 are SGHRS and YFSETQ. The CDR3 is CASSLDFHNEQFF. CDR3 DNA: TGCGCCAGCAGCTTGGACTTCCACAATGAGCAGTTCTTC.

In DNA form, the CDR3 reads TGTGCCACCAGTGAACCCCCCACAGATACGCAGTATTTT. The encoded protein is CATSEPPTDTQYF. V and J are TRBV24-1 and TRBJ2-3, with D hard to call. The CDR3 is 13 residues long. The V gene's germline CDR1 is KGHDR and CDR2 SFDVKD. Between the trimmed V and J ends, which lost 4 bases and 2 bases, there was a span of 6 bases.

The rearrangement links TRBV24-1 to TRBJ2-7; tentative D call: TRBD2 (6 bases). The germline V gene encodes CDR1 KGHDR and CDR2 SFDVKD. This CDR3 is 14 amino acids long. V was cut by 9 bases and J by 4 bases, with 18 bases left in between. The DNA of the CDR3 is TGTGCCACCTCGATTAGCGGCTCGCAGTACGAGCAGTACTTC. This encodes CATSISGSQYEQYF.

A single count supports this clonotype. The junction departs from germline at one end; a sequencing error may be responsible. The chain is built from TRBV5-1 and TRBJ2-2; TRBD1 or TRBD2 may be the D gene (5 bases each). Per germline, CDR1 SGHRS and CDR2 YFSETQ. This CDR3 region has 13 residues. The CDR3 DNA reads as TGCGCCAGCAGCACGGGGAACACCGGGGACCTGTTTTTT. Its protein is CASSTGNTGDLFF. Using reference TRBV5-1 and TRBJ2-2 for the parts outside the CDR3, the full variable domain is KAGVTQTPRYLIKTRGQQVTLSCSPISGHRSVSWYQQTPGQGLQFLFEYFSETQRNKGNFPGRFSGRQFSNSRSEMNVSTLELGDSALYLCASSTGNTGDLFFGEGSRLTVL.

This clonotype was counted between two and nine times. The chain employs TRBV12-3 or TRBV12-4 and TRBJ2-7, with D hard to call. The CDR3 runs to 15 residues. V was pared by 7 bases and J by 3 bases, with 19 bases between. CDR3 sequence: CASKQQGFIGYEQYF. The CDR3, as DNA: TGTGCCAGCAAACAACAAGGGTTTATCGGCTACGAGCAGTACTTC.

This clonotype occurred many times. V gene TRBV6-1 combines with J gene TRBJ2-7; 8 bases fit TRBD1. The CDR3 is 13 residues long. Germline values: CDR1 MNHNS, CDR2 SASEGT. The junction had 5 bases not matched to a gene; V was cut back by 7 bases and J by 3 bases. The CDR3 here is CASNRQGSYEQYV. The DNA for the CDR3 is TGTGCCAGCAACAGACAGGGGAGCTACGAGCAGTACGTC.

The V gene is TRBV6-2 or TRBV6-3, the J gene TRBJ2-7; 13 bases agree with TRBD2. Looked up from germline, CDR1 is MNHEY and CDR2 is SVGEGT. The length of the CDR3 is 20 residues. The ends lost 6 bases at V and 3 bases at J; junction bases unmatched: 20. The CDR3 sequence: CASSPRTSGRLGFSLYEQYF. The DNA of the CDR3 is TGTGCCAGCAGCCCTCGGACTAGCGGGAGACTGGGTTTCTCCCTCTACGAGCAGTACTTC.

Worth noting for this clonotype: This may stem from a read error, because a much larger clone lies one nucleotide away. This sequence joins TRBV30 and TRBJ2-1; D not resolved. The CDR3 consists of 12 residues. Germline CDR1 reads GTSNPN; CDR2 reads SVGIG (reference sequence). Trimming shortened V by 3 bases and J by 8 bases, and 11 bases separated the two germline ends. The CDR3 loop is CAWRPFEDEQFF. The CDR3 DNA follows: TGTGCCTGGAGGCCGTTTGAGGATGAGCAGTTCTTC. The full variable domain, rest sourced from reference TRBV30 and TRBJ2-1, is SQTIHQWPATLVQPVGSPLSLECTVEGTSNPNLYWYRQAAGRGLQLLFYSVGIGQISSEVPQNLSASRPQDRQFILSSKKLLLSDSGFYLCAWRPFEDEQFFGPGTRLTVL.

This clonotype was seen repeatedly, ten times or more. The gene calls are TRBV6-1 and TRBJ1-2; 7 bases align to TRBD1. J lost 10 bases, V lost 5 bases, and 7 bases had no gene match. Germline assignment: CDR1 MNHNS and CDR2 SASEGT. The CDR3 spans 12 residues. CDR3 loop: CASSLRTGHYTF. DNA for the CDR3: TGTGCCAGCAGTCTTCGGACAGGCCACTACACCTTC.

There are many counts of this clonotype. The chain carries TRBV5-1 and TRBJ2-3; 10 nucleotides line up with TRBD2. V dropped 4 bases and J dropped 5; count of bases not matched to a gene: 16. The CDR3 length is 18 residues. Looked up from germline, CDR1 is SGHRS and CDR2 is YFSETQ. This CDR3 is CASSRLAGAGYVGDTQYF. In nucleotides, the CDR3 is TGCGCCAGCAGCAGGCTAGCGGGAGCGGGGTATGTAGGAGATACGCAGTATTTT. The full variable domain, its missing parts supplied by reference TRBV5-1 and TRBJ2-3, is KAGVTQTPRYLIKTRGQQVTLSCSPISGHRSVSWYQQTPGQGLQFLFEYFSETQRNKGNFPGRFSGRQFSNSRSEMNVSTLELGDSALYLCASSRLAGAGYVGDTQYFGPGTRLTVL.

The chain employs TRBV24-1 and TRBJ2-7, with TRBD1 matching over 11 bases. V shed 3 bases, J shed 0 bases, and the junction held 3 bases outside the gene matches. The CDR3 is made up of 16 amino acids. CDR1 is KGHDR, CDR2 SFDVKD, per germline. The CDR3 DNA sequence: TGTGCCACCAGTGATACCGGGACAGGGGGCTCCTACGAGCAGTACTTC. This gives the protein CATSDTGTGGSYEQYF.

The chain recombines TRBV20-1 with TRBJ1-2, with D uncertain. This CDR3 contains 11 residues. V lost 5 bases, J lost 4 bases, and 8 bases lay in between. The V gene's germline CDR1 is DFQATT and CDR2 SNEGSKA (reference sequence). CDR3 bases: TGCAGTGCTGGGGAGCCCTATGGCTACACCTTC. Translation gives CSAGEPYGYTF.

This clonotype was counted at least ten times. The chain employs TRBV6-6 and TRBJ2-1; 9 bases map to TRBD2. V lost 5 bases, J lost 0 bases, and 14 bases stayed unmatched. CDR3 length equals 19 residues. Germline-derived CDR1 and CDR2 are MNHNY and SVGAGI (reference sequence). This chain's CDR3 is CASSHPIPAGGHSYNEQFF. The CDR3 DNA sequence: TGTGCCAGCAGTCACCCCATTCCAGCGGGGGGCCACTCCTACAATGAGCAGTTCTTC.